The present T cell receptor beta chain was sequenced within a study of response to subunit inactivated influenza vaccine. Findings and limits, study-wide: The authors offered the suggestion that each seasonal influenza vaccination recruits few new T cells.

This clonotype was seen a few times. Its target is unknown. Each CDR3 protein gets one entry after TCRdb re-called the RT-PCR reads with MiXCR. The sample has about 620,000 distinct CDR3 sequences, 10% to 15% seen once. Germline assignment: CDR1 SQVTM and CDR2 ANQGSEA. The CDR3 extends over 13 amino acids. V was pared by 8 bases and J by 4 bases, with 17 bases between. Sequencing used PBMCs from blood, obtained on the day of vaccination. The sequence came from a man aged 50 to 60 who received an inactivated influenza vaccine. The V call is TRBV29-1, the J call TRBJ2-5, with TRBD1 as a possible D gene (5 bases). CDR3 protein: CSLPCRVRETQYF. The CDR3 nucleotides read TGCAGCCTGCCCTGCAGGGTTCGAGAGACCCAGTACTTC.